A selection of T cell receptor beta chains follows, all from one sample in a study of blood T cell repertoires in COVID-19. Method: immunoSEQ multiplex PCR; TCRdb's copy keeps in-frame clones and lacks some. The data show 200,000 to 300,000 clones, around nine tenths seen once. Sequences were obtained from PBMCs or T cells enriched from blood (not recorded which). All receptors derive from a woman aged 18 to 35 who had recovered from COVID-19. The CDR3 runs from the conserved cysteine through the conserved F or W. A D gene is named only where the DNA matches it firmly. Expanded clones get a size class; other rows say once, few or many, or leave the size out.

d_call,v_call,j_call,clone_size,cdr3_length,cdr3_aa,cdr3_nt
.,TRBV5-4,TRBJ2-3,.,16,CASSLEPSSGTDTQYF,TGTGCCAGCAGCTTGGAACCCAGCAGCGGGACAGATACGCAGTATTTT
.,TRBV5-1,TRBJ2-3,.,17,CASRPLQGLPNTDTQYF,TGCGCCAGCCGCCCCCTTCAGGGGCTACCAAACACAGATACGCAGTATTTT
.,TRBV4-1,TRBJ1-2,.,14,CASSQELGSYGYTF,TGCGCCAGCAGCCAAGAATTGGGGAGCTATGGCTACACCTTC
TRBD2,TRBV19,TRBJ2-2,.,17,CASPVPGLAVYTGELFF,TGTGCCAGTCCCGTACCGGGACTAGCGGTCTACACCGGGGAGCTGTTTTTT
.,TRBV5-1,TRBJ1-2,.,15,CASSLEGQAPYGYTF,TGCGCCAGCAGCTTGGAGGGACAAGCACCCTATGGCTACACCTTC
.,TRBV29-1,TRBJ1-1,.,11,CSVFQNTEAFF,TGCAGCGTTTTCCAGAACACTGAAGCTTTCTTT
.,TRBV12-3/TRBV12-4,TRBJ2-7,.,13,CASSRDTVGEQYF,TGTGCCAGCAGTCGGGACACCGTGGGGGAGCAGTACTTC
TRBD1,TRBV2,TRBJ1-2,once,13,CARKRTGGYGYTF,TGTGCCAGAAAAAGGACAGGGGGGTACGGCTACACCTTC
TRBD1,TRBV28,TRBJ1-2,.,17,CASSLRYRDRGDYGYTF,TGTGCCAGCAGCCTCCGCTACCGGGACAGGGGGGACTATGGCTACACCTTC
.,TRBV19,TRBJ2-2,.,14,CASTPDFYTGELFF,TGTGCCAGTACCCCGGACTTCTACACCGGGGAGCTGTTTTTT